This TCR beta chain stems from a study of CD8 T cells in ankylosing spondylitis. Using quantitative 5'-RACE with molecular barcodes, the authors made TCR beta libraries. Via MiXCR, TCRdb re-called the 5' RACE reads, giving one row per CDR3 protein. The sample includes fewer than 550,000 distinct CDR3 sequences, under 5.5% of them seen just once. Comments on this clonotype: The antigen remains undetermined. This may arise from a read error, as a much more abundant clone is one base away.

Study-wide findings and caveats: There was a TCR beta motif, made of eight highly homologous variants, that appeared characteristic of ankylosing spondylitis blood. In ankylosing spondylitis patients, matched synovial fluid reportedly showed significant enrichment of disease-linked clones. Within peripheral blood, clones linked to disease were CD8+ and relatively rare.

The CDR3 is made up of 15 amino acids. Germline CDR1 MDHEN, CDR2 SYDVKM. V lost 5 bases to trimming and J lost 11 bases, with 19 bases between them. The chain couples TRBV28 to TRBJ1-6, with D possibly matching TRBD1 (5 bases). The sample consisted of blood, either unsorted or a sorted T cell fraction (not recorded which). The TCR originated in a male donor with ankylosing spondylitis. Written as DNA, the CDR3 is TGTGCCAGCAGTGGGGAGTTACGGGGGAATACACCCCTCCACTTT. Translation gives CASSGELRGNTPLHF.